This T cell receptor beta chain came from a study of neoadjuvant anti-PD-1 for oral cavity cancer. Time point here: after neoadjuvant nivolumab, at surgical resection. The germline V gene has CDR1 SGHNT and CDR2 YENEEA. V was cut by 0 bases and J by 3 bases, with 14 bases left in between. This CDR3 spans 16 amino acids. Sequenced by immunoSEQ multiplex PCR; TCRdb stores in-frame clones only, minus some. Of approximately 8,200 clones in the sample, approximately 70% were seen once. This sample comprised PBMCs, obtained after nivolumab (anti-PD-1) treatment. This clonotype originated in a person aged 40-85 years with oral cavity squamous cell carcinoma. J is TRBJ1-2 and V is TRBV11-3; tentatively, D is TRBD1 (5 bases). CDR3 region: CASSLDREGEDYGYTF. For the CDR3, the DNA is TGTGCCAGCAGCTTAGATCGGGAAGGGGAGGACTATGGCTACACCTTC.